The 5 T cell receptor beta chains below were found in one sample sequenced in a study of blood T cell repertoires in COVID-19. The protocol was immunoSEQ multiplex PCR, while the TCRdb copy is restricted to in-frame clones and leaves out a portion. The sample contains roughly 150,000 clones, around 88% of which appear only once. The specimen was peripheral blood. The receptors derive from a human donor in a cohort sampled during active COVID-19.

The rearrangement joins TRBV7-9 to TRBJ2-3, with TRBD2 identical over 8 bases. J lost 6 bases, V lost 3 bases, and 11 bases had no gene match. This CDR3 contains 16 residues. From germline, CDR1 is SEHNR and CDR2 FQNEAQ (reference sequence). This chain's CDR3 is CASSFSPGGALDTQYF. The CDR3 DNA follows: TGTGCCAGCAGCTTTAGTCCCGGGGGGGCTCTGGATACGCAGTATTTT.

The chain couples TRBV10-3 to TRBJ2-3, with D perhaps matching TRBD1 (6 bases). Trimming pared 4 bases from V and 6 bases from J, leaving 8 bases between. Per the germline V gene, CDR1 is ENHRY and CDR2 is SYGVKD. CDR3 length: 12 residues. CDR3 bases: TGTGCCATCAGTGGAGACAGGGATACGCAGTATTTT. Protein sequence: CAISGDRDTQYF.

The rearrangement joins TRBV5-6 to TRBJ2-6; tentatively, D is TRBD2 (6 bases). The CDR3 is made up of 15 amino acids. Trimming removed 5 bases at V and 2 bases at J, with 11 bases between. The germline V gene has CDR1 SGHDT and CDR2 YYEEEE. Here the CDR3 DNA reads TGTGCCAGCAGACCTCGGGGGACTGGGGCCAACGTCCTGACTTTC. It encodes CASRPRGTGANVLTF.

This chain uses TRBV24-1 with TRBJ2-5, with D hard to call. The CDR3 loop spans 15 amino acids. CDR1 KGHDR and CDR2 SFDVKD come from the germline V gene. Trimming left V 7 bases short and J 5 bases short, with 19 bases between. DNA for the CDR3: TGTGCCACCAGCCATCCGGGTCCGCGGCAGGAGACCCAGTACTTC. Translated, it gives CATSHPGPRQETQYF.

This chain connects TRBV5-1 to TRBJ2-1; 13 bases fit TRBD2. The length of the CDR3 is 15 residues. Trimming removed 4 bases from V and 9 bases from J; junction bases left unmatched: 7. In germline, CDR1 is SGHRS, CDR2 YFSETQ. CDR3 DNA: TGCGCCAGCAGCCCGGGGGGACTAGCGGGGAGTGAGCAGTTCTTC. This codes for CASSPGGLAGSEQFF. The complete variable domain, with remaining parts taken from reference TRBV5-1 and TRBJ2-1, reads KAGVTQTPRYLIKTRGQQVTLSCSPISGHRSVSWYQQTPGQGLQFLFEYFSETQRNKGNFPGRFSGRQFSNSRSEMNVSTLELGDSALYLCASSPGGLAGSEQFFGPGTRLTVL.